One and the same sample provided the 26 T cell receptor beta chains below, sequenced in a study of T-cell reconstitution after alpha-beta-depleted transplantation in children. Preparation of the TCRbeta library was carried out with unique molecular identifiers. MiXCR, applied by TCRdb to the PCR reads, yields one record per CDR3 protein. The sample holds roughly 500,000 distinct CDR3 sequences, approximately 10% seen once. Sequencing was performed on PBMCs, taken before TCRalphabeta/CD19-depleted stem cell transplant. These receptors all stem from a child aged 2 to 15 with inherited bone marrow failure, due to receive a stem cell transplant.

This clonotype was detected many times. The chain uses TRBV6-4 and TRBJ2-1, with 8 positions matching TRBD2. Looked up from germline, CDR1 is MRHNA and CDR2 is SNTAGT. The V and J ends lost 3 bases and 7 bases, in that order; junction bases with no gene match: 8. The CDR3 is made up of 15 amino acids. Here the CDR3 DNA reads TGTGCCAGCAGTGAAGCGAGCGGGAGTGGTAATGAGCAGTTCTTC. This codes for CASSEASGSGNEQFF.

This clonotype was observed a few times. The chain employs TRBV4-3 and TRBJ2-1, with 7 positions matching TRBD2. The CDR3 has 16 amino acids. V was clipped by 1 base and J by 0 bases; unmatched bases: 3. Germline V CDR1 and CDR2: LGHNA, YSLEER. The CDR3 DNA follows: TGCGCCAGCAGCCAAGGGGGGGGGATCTCCTACAATGAGCAGTTCTTC. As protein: CASSQGGGISYNEQFF.

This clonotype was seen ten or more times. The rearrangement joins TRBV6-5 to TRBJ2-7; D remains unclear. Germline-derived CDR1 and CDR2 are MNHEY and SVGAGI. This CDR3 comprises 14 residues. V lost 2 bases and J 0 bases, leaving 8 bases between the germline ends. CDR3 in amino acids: CASSYGGYSYEQYF. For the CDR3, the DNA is TGTGCCAGCAGTTACGGTGGGTACTCCTACGAGCAGTACTTC.

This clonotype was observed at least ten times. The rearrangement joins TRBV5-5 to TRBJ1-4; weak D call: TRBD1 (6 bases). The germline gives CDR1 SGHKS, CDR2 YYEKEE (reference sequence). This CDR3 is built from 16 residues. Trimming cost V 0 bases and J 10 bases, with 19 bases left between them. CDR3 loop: CASSLGTDRNLVKLFF. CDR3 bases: TGTGCCAGCAGCTTGGGAACCGACAGGAATCTGGTAAAACTGTTTTTT. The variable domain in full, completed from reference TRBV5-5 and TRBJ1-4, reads DAGVTQSPTHLIKTRGQQVTLRCSPISGHKSVSWYQQVLGQGPQFIFQYYEKEERGRGNFPDRFSARQFPNYSSELNVNALLLGDSALYLCASSLGTDRNLVKLFFGSGTQLSVL.

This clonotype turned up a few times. CDR3 sequence reads: CASSLNPRAYGYTF. The CDR3 coding sequence is TGTGCCAGCAGTTTGAACCCCAGGGCCTATGGCTACACCTTC. The rearrangement joins TRBV27 to TRBJ1-2; TRBD1 might be the D (5 bases). Trimming pared 3 bases from V and 4 bases from J, leaving 12 bases between. Germline CDR1 reads MNHEY; CDR2 reads SMNVEV (reference sequence). The CDR3 consists of 14 residues.

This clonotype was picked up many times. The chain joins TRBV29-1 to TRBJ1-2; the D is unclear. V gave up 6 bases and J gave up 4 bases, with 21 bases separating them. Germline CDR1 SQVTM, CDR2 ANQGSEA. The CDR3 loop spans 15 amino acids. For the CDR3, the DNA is TGCAGCGTCGCCCACACCCACGAAGCAGCCTATGGCTACACCTTC. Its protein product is CSVAHTHEAAYGYTF.

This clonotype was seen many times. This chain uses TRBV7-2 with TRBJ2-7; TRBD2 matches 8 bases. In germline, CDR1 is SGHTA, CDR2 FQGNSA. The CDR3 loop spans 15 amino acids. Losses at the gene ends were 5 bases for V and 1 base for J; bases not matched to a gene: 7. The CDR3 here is CASSPRGGRSYEQYF. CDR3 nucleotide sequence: TGTGCCAGCAGCCCCCGGGGGGGGAGATCCTACGAGCAGTACTTC. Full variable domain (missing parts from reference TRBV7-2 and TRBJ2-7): GAGVSQSPSNKVTEKGKDVELRCDPISGHTALYWYRQSLGQGLEFLIYFQGNSAPDKSGLPSDRFSAERTGGSVSTLTIQRTQQEDSAVYLCASSPRGGRSYEQYFGPGTRLTVT.

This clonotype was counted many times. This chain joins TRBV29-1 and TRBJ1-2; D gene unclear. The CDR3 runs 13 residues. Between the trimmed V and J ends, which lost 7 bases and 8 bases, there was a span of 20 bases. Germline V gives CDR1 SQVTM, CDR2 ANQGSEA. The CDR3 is CSAMTTGFAGYTF. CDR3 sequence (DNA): TGCAGCGCCATGACTACGGGATTCGCCGGCTACACCTTC. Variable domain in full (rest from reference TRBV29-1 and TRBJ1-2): SAVISQKPSRDICQRGTSLTIQCQVDSQVTMMFWYRQQPGQSLTLIATANQGSEATYESGFVIDKFPISRPNLTFSTLTVSNMSPEDSSIYLCSAMTTGFAGYTFGSGTRLTVV.

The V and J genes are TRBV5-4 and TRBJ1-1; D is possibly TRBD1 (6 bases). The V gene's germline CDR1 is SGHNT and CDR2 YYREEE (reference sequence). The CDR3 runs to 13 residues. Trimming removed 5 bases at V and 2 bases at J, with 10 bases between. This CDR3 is CASSSGANTEAFF. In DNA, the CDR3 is TGTGCCAGCAGTTCGGGGGCAAACACTGAAGCTTTCTTT.

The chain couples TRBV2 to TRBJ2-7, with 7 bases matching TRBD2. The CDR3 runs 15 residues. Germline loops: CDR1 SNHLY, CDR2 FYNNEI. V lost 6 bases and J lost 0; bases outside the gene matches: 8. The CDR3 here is CASRRGRASSYEQYF. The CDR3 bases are TGTGCCAGCAGAAGAGGGAGGGCGAGCTCCTACGAGCAGTACTTC.

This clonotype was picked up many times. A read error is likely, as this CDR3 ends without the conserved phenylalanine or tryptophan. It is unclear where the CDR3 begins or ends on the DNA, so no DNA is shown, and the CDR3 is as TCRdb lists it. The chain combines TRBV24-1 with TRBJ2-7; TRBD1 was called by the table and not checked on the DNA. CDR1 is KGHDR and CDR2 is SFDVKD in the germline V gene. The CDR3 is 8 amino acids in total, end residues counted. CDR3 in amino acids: CATSDPGT.

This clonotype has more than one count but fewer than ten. The CDR3 sequence: CASSLVPSAVPYEQYF. The CDR3 coding sequence is TGTGCCAGCAGCTTGGTACCCTCAGCGGTACCCTACGAGCAGTACTTC. The rearrangement joins TRBV5-4 to TRBJ2-7; TRBD2 might be the D (5 bases). The V end was cut by 0 bases, the J end by 2 bases, with 15 bases between. The germline V gene encodes CDR1 SGHNT and CDR2 YYREEE (reference sequence). This CDR3 is built from 16 residues.

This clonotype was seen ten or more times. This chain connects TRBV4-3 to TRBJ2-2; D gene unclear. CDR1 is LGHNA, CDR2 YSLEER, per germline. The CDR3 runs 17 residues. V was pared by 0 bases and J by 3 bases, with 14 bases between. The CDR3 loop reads CASSQDTGLGYTGELFF. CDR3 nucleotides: TGCGCCAGCAGCCAAGATACTGGATTAGGATACACCGGGGAGCTGTTTTTT.

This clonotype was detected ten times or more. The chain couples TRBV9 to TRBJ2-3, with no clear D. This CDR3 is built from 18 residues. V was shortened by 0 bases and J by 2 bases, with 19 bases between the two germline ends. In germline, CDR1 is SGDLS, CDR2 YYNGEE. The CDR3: CASSVDPLMGGTTDTQYF. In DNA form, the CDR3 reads TGTGCCAGCAGCGTAGACCCTTTGATGGGCGGTACCACAGATACGCAGTATTTT.

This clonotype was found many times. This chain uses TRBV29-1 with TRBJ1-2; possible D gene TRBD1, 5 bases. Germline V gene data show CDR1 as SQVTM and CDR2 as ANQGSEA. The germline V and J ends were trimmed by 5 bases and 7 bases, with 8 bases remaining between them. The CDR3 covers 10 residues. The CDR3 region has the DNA TGCAGCGTTCCAGGGTCTGGCTACACCTTC. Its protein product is CSVPGSGYTF.

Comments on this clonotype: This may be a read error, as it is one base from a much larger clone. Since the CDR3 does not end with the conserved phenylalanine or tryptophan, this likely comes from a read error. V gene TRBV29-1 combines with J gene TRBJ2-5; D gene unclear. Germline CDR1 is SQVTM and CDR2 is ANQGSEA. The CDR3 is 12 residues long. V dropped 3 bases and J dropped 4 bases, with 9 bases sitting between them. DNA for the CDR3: TGCAGCGTTGAGGTCCCTGCAGAGACCCAGTACGTC. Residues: CSVEVPAETQYV.

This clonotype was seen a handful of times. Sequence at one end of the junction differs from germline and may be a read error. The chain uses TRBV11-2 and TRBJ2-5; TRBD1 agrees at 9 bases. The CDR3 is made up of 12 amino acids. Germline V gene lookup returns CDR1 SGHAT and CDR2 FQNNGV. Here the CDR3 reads CASSQQGARNRF. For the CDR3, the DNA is TGTGCCAGCAGCCAACAGGGGGCGCGGAATCGCTTC.

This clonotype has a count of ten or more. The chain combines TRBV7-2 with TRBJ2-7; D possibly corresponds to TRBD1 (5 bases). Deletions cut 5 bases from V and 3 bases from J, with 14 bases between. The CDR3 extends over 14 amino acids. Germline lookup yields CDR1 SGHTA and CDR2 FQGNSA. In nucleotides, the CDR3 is TGTGCCAGCAGCCTACGGACAAGATTCTACGAGCAGTACTTC. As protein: CASSLRTRFYEQYF.

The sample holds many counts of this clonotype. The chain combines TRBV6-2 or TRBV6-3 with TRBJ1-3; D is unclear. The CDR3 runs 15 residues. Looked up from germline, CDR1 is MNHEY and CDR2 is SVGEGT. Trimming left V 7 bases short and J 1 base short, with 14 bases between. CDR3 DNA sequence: TGTGCCAGCACCGCAGCGTCCCCATCTGGAAACACCATATATTTT. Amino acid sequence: CASTAASPSGNTIYF.

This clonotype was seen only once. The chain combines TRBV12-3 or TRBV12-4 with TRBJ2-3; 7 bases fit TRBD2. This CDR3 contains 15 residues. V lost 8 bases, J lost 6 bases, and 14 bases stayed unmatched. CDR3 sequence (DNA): TGTGCCAGCGGGGGGGTGGCGCTTGTCCGTGATACGCAGTATTTT. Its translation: CASGGVALVRDTQYF.

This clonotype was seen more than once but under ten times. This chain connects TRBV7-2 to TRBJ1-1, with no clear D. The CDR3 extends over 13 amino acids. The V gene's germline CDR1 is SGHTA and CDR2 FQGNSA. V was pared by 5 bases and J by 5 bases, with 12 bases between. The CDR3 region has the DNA TGTGCCAGCAGCCAAAACCCTGAGACTGAAGCTTTCTTT. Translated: CASSQNPETEAFF.

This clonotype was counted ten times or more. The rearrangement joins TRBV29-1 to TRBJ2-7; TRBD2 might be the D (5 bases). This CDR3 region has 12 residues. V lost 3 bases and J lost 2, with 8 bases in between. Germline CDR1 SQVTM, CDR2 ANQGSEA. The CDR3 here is CSVEAGTYEQYF. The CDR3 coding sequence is TGCAGCGTTGAGGCCGGGACCTACGAGCAGTACTTC.

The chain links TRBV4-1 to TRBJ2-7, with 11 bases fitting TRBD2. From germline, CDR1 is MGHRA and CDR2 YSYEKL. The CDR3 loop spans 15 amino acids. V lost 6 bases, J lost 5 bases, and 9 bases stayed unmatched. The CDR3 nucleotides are TGCGCCAGCAGTCGGACTAGCGGGTTTCTTGACGAGCAGTACTTC. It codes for CASSRTSGFLDEQYF.

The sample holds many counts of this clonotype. CDR3: CASEGAYGRRVRETQYF. For the CDR3, the DNA is TGTGCCAGCGAAGGTGCTTACGGGAGACGGGTCCGGGAGACCCAGTACTTC. The gene calls are TRBV6-2 or TRBV6-3 and TRBJ2-5; D is possibly TRBD2 (6 bases). Germline values: CDR1 MNHEY, CDR2 SVGEGT. CDR3 length: 17 amino acids. The V end was cut by 8 bases, the J end by 5 bases, with 27 bases between.

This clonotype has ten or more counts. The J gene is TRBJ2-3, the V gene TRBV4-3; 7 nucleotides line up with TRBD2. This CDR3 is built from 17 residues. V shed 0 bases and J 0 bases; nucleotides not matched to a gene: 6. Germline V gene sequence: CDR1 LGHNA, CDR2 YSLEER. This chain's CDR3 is CASSQDGEGPSTDTQYF. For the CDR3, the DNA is TGCGCCAGCAGCCAAGATGGGGAGGGCCCGAGCACAGATACGCAGTATTTT.

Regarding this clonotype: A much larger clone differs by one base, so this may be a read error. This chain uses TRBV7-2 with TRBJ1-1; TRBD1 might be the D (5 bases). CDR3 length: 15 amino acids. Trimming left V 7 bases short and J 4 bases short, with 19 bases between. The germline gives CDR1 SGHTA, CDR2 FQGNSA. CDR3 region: CASTSGLGDGTEAFF. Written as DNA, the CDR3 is TGTGCCAGCACCTCAGGGCTTGGTGATGGCACTGAAGCTTTCTTT.